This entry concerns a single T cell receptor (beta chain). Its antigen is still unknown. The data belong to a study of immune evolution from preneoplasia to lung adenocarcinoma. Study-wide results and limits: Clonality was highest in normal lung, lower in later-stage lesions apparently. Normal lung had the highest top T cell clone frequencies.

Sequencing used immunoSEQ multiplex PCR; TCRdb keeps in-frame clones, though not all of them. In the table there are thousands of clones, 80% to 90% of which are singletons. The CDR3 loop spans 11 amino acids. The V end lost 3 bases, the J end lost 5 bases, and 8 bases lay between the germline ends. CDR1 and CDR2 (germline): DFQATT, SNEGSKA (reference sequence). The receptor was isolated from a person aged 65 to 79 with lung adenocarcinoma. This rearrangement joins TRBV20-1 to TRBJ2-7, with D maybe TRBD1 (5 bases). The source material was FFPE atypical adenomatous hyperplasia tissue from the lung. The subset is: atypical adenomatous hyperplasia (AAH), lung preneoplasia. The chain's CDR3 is CSARGRNEQYF. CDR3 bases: TGCAGTGCTAGGGGGCGGAACGAGCAGTACTTC.